This TCR beta chain was recovered during a study of blood T cell repertoires in COVID-19. Overall study: The origin of the acute and convalescent COVID-19 samples was the United States, Italy and Spain. T cells, B-cell-depleted T cells, or PBMCs supplied cDNA or gDNA.

This CDR3 comprises 13 residues. Trimming pared 5 bases from V and 7 bases from J, leaving 15 bases between. The germline V gene has CDR1 MNHEY and CDR2 SVGEGT. As processed by the authors: Estimation of nucleated cell counts was performed using reference gene primer amplification. Repertoires were generated with immunoSEQ multiplex PCR, while TCRdb's copy carries only in-frame clones and drops some. The V and J calls and clone size are taken from that table; D and trimming were inferred from the DNA. This table holds fewer than 250,000 clones, about 88% found once. Specimen: peripheral blood. This TCR was sampled from a woman aged 55-70 years with acute or convalescent COVID-19. The chain combines TRBV6-2 or TRBV6-3 with TRBJ2-7; D possibly corresponds to TRBD2 (6 bases). The CDR3 DNA follows: TGTGCCAGCAGTCGGCTTCAGGGAGGAGAGCAGTACTTC. Translation: CASSRLQGGEQYF.